Sequencing of this T cell receptor (beta chain) was carried out in a study of blood T cells in healthy people across ages. Donors ranged from roughly 6 to 90 years old and were healthy Caucasians in Russia. Together with a sample-barcoded 5' primer, a J-beta primer mix was included in a second PCR lasting roughly 7 to 11 cycles. A template-switch adaptor with 12 random nucleotides tagged each cDNA molecule. TCRdb fed the 5' RACE reads into MiXCR, producing one record per CDR3 protein. The table lists around 870,000 distinct CDR3 sequences, under 30% of them singletons. The CDR3 is 17 residues long. Trimming left V 1 base short and J 0 bases short, with 16 bases between.

Sequencing was performed on blood. The TCR was taken from an elderly woman in good health. The J gene is TRBJ2-7, the V gene TRBV12-3 or TRBV12-4; no clear D. As DNA, the CDR3 is TGTGCCAGCAGTTTAGGTCCCAGAGGCCCAAACTCCTACGAGCAGTACTTC. It codes for CASSLGPRGPNSYEQYF.